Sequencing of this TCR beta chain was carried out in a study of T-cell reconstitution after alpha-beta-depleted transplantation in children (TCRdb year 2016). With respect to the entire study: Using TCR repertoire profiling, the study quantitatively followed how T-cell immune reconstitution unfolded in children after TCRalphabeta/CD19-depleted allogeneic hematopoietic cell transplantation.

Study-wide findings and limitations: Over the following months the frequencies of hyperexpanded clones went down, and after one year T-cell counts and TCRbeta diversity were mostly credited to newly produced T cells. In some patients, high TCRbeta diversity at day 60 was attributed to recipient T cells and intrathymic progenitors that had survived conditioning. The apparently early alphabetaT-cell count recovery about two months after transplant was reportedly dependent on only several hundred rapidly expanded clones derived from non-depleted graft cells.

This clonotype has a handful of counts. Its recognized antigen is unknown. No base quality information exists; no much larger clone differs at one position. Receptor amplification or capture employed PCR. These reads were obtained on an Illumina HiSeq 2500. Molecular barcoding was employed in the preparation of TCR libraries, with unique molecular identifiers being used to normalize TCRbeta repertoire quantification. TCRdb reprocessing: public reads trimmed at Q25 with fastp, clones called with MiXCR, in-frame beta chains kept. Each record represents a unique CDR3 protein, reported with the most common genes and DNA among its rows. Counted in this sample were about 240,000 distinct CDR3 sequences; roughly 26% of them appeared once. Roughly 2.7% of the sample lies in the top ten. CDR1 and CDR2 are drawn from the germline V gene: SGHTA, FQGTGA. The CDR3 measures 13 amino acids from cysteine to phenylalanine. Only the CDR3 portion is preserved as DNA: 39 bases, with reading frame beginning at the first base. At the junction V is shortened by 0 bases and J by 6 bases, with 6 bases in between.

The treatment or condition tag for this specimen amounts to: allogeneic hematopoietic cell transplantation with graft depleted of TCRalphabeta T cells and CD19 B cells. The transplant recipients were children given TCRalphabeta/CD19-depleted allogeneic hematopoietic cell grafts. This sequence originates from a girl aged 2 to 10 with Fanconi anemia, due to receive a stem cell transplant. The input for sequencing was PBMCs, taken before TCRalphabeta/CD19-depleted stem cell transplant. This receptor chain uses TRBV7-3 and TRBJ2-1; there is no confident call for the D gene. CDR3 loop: CASSLTSINEQFF. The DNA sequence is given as TGTGCCAGCAGCTTAACCAGCATCAATGAGCAGTTCTTC.